The table lists the clone carrying this T cell receptor (beta chain) with a count of one. The target antigen is unknown. Trimming took 3 bases from V and 0 from J; bases not matched to a gene: 5. The CDR3 is 16 amino acids. Germline V gives CDR1 LNHDA, CDR2 SQIVND (reference sequence). The record originates from a study of persistence of HIV-infected CD4 T cells. Study details: Median time on suppressive ART was over six years.

Cells were stimulated nonspecifically with anti-CD3/anti-CD28 magnetic beads. Responding CD4+ T cells were sorted by upregulation of both CD40 ligand and CD69. Sequencing used immunoSEQ version 4 in survey mode. Clones were read by immunoSEQ multiplex PCR, and TCRdb kept only the in-frame ones, dropping some. This repertoire shows tens of thousands of clones, around 90% found once; its top ten account for 3.3%. The J gene is TRBJ2-1, the V gene TRBV19; 7 bases match TRBD1. The TCR was taken from an adult woman with HIV who was CMV-seropositive. This material consisted of CD4+ T cells sorted from PBMCs after approximately 19-hour stimulation, taken from a patient who received antiretroviral therapy. CDR3 protein: CASSIEGASSYNEQFF. As DNA, the CDR3 is TGTGCCAGTAGTATCGAGGGGGCCAGCTCCTACAATGAGCAGTTCTTC. The full variable domain, in which reference TRBV19 and TRBJ2-1 provide the parts outside the CDR3, is DGGITQSPKYLFRKEGQNVTLSCEQNLNHDAMYWYRQDPGQGLRLIYYSQIVNDFQKGDIAEGYSVSREKKESFPLTVTSAQKNPTAFYLCASSIEGASSYNEQFFGPGTRLTVL.